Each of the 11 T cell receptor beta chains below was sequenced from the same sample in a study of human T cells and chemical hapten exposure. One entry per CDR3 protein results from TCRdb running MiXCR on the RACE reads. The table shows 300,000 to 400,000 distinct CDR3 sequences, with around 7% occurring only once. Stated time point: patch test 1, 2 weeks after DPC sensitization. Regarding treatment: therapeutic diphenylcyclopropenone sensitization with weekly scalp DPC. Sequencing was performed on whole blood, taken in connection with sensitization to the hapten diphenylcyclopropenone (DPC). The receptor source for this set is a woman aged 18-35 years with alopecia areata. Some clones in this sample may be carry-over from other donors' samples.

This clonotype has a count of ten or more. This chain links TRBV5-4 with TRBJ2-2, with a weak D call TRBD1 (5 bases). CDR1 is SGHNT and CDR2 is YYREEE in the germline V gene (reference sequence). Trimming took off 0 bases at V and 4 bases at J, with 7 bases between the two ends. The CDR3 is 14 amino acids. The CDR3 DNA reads TGTGCCAGCAGCTTGGTAGGGGCCACCGGGGAGCTGTTTTTT. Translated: CASSLVGATGELFF. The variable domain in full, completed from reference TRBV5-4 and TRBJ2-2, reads ETGVTQSPTHLIKTRGQQVTLRCSSQSGHNTVSWYQQALGQGPQFIFQYYREEENGRGNFPPRFSGLQFPNYSSELNVNALELDDSALYLCASSLVGATGELFFGEGSRLTVL.

The CDR3 spells CASSLALVLAVYNEQFF. CDR3 coding DNA: TGTGCCAGCAGCTTAGCGCTTGTACTAGCGGTTTACAATGAGCAGTTCTTC. The rearrangement uses TRBV7-2 and TRBJ2-1; 8 positions match TRBD2. J was trimmed by 4 bases and V by 0 bases; bases with no gene match: 8. The CDR3 extends over 17 amino acids. The germline CDR1 and CDR2 sequences are SGHTA and FQGNSA. The entire variable domain, with the rest obtained from reference TRBV7-2 and TRBJ2-1, is as follows: GAGVSQSPSNKVTEKGKDVELRCDPISGHTALYWYRQSLGQGLEFLIYFQGNSAPDKSGLPSDRFSAERTGGSVSTLTIQRTQQEDSAVYLCASSLALVLAVYNEQFFGPGTRLTVL.

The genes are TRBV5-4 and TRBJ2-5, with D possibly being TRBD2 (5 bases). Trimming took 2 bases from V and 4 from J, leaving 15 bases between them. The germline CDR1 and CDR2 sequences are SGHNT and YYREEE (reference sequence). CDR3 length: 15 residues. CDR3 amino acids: CASSLSAGRRETQYF. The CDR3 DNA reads TGTGCCAGCAGCTTATCGGCGGGCCGCAGAGAGACCCAGTACTTC.

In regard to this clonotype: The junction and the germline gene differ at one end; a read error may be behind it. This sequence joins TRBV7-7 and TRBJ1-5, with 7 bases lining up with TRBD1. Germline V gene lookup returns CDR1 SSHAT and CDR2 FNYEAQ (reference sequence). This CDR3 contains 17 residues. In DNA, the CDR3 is TGTGCTAGCAGCTTGGAGGGGGCAGGGTGGTACAATCAGCCCCAGCATTTT. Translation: CASSLEGAGWYNQPQHF.

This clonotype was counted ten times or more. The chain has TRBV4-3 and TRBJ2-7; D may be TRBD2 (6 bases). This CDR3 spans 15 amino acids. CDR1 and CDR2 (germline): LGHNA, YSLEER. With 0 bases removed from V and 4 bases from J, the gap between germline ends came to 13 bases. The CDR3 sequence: CASSQDRAGQYEQYF. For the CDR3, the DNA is TGCGCCAGCAGCCAAGATAGGGCGGGGCAATACGAGCAGTACTTC.

CDR3 bases: TGTGCCAGCAGCAAAGGGTTTATCAGGGGGCGCGAAGAGACCCAGTACTTC. Its translation: CASSKGFIRGREETQYF. This chain joins TRBV11-1 and TRBJ2-5; 8 bases match TRBD1. Germline trimming cut 5 bases from V and 3 bases from J; bases unmatched to any gene: 14. The CDR3 totals 17 residues. The germline gives CDR1 SGHAT, CDR2 FQDESV (reference sequence).

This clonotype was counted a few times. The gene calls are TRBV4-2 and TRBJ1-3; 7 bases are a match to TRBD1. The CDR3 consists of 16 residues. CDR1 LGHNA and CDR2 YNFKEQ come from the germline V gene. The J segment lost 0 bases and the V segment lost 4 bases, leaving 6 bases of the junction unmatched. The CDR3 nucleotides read TGTGCCAGCAGCCGGAGCCGGGACAGCTCTGGAAACACCATATATTTT. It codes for CASSRSRDSSGNTIYF.

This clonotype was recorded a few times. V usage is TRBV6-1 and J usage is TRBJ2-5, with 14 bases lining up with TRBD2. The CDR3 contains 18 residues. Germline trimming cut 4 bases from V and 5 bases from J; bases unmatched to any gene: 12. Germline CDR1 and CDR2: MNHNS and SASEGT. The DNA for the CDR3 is TGTGCCAGCAGTGCCCTGACTAGCGGGGGGGCCGTTCGTGAGACCCAGTACTTC. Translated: CASSALTSGGAVRETQYF.

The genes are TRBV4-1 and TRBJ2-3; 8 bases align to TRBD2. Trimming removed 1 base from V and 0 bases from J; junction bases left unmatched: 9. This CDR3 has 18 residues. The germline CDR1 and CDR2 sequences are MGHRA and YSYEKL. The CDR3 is CASSQVAGGASSTDTQYF. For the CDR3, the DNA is TGCGCCAGCAGCCAAGTAGCCGGGGGGGCAAGTAGCACAGATACGCAGTATTTT.

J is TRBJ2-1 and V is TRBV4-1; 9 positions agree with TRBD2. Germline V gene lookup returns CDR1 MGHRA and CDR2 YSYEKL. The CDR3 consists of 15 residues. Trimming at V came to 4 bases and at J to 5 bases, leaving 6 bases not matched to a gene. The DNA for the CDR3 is TGCGCCAGCAGCCCGACGGGGACTAGCAACAATGAGCAGTTCTTC. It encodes CASSPTGTSNNEQFF.

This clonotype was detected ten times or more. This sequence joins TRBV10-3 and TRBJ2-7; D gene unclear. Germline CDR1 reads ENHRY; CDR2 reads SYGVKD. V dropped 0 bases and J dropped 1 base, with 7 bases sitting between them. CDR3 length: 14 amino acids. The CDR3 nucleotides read TGTGCCATCAGTGAGTCGGGCGGTTCCTACGAGCAGTACTTC. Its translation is CAISESGGSYEQYF.